These 7 T cell receptor beta chains came from one sample sequenced in a study of blood T cell repertoires in COVID-19. Repertoires were generated with immunoSEQ multiplex PCR, while TCRdb's copy carries only in-frame clones and drops some. The sample consists of about 80,000 clones, about 91% of them appearing once. The sequencing input was peripheral blood. These receptors all stem from an elderly woman with acute or convalescent COVID-19.

The chain combines TRBV20-1 with TRBJ2-1; D not resolved. Deletions cut 3 bases from V and 7 bases from J, with 10 bases between. This CDR3 spans 12 amino acids. In germline, CDR1 is DFQATT, CDR2 SNEGSKA (reference sequence). The CDR3 spells CSASYGRNEQFF. For the CDR3, the DNA is TGCAGTGCTAGTTATGGCAGGAATGAGCAGTTCTTC.

The chain couples TRBV7-8 to TRBJ2-6; 14 bases align to TRBD2. Unmatched junction bases numbered 5, after V lost 1 base and J lost 0 bases. The CDR3 has 20 residues. Germline V gene data show CDR1 as SGHVS and CDR2 as FQNEAQ. CDR3 in DNA: TGTGCCAGCAGCTTAGGGGGACTAGCGGGAGTCTCCTCTGGGGCCAACGTCCTGACTTTC. Translating it yields CASSLGGLAGVSSGANVLTF. Combining the CDR3 with reference TRBV7-8 and TRBJ2-6 gives the whole variable domain GAGVSQSPRYKVAKRGQDVALRCDPISGHVSLFWYQQALGQGPEFLTYFQNEAQLDKSGLPSDRFFAERPEGSVSTLKIQRTQQEDSAVYLCASSLGGLAGVSSGANVLTFGAGSRLTVL.

The chain has TRBV14 and TRBJ2-2; D possibly corresponds to TRBD1 (7 bases). This CDR3 has 16 amino acids. The V gene's germline CDR1 is SGHDN and CDR2 FVKESK. Trimming shortened V by 0 bases and J by 7 bases, and 15 bases separated the two germline ends. The CDR3 DNA follows: TGTGCCAGCAGCCAAGACCTCAGGGGGGCCGGCGGGGAGCTGTTTTTT. This translates into CASSQDLRGAGGELFF.

The chain recombines TRBV7-2 with TRBJ2-1, with 8 bases identical to TRBD2. V lost 4 bases and J lost 8; bases outside the gene matches: 13. The germline V gene has CDR1 SGHTA and CDR2 FQGNSA. CDR3 length: 16 residues. The DNA of the CDR3 is TGTGCCAGCAGCTCGGCCTCCGGGACTAGACCACATGAGCAGTTCTTC. As protein: CASSSASGTRPHEQFF.

The chain couples TRBV25-1 to TRBJ2-1; 10 bases match TRBD2. The CDR3 has 15 amino acids. Germline V gives CDR1 MGHDK, CDR2 SYGVNS. V lost 1 base, J lost 5 bases, and 2 bases stayed unmatched. CDR3 in DNA: TGTGCCAGCAGTGAATTAGCGGGGGGACACAATGAGCAGTTCTTC. Translation gives CASSELAGGHNEQFF.

The gene calls are TRBV12-3 or TRBV12-4 and TRBJ2-7; the D gene is possibly TRBD2 (5 bases). V gave up 6 bases and J gave up 0 bases, with 6 bases separating them. The CDR3 covers 12 residues. CDR3 loop: CASSGISYEQYF. The CDR3 coding sequence is TGTGCCAGCAGCGGGATCTCCTACGAGCAGTACTTC.

The sample holds a few counts of this clone. The chain couples TRBV5-1 to TRBJ1-4; TRBD1 aligns across 10 bases. This CDR3 contains 15 residues. Looked up from germline, CDR1 is SGHRS and CDR2 is YFSETQ. V lost 4 bases to trimming and J lost 3 bases; unmatched junction nucleotides: 3. The CDR3 is CASSETGGPNEKLFF. As DNA, the CDR3 is TGCGCCAGCAGCGAGACAGGGGGCCCTAATGAAAAACTGTTTTTT.